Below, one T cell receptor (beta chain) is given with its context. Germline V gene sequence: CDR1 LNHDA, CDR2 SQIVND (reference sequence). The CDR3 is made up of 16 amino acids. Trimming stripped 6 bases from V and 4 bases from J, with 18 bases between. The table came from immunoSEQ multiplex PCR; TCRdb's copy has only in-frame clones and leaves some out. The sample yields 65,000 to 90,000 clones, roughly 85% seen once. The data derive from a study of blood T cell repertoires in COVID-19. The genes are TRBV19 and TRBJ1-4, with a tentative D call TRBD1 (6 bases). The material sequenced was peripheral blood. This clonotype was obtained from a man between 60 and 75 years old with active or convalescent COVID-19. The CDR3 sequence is CASSLLTGRINEKLFF. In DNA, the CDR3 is TGTGCCAGTAGCCTTCTTACAGGGCGAATTAATGAAAAACTGTTTTTT. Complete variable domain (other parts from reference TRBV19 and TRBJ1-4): DGGITQSPKYLFRKEGQNVTLSCEQNLNHDAMYWYRQDPGQGLRLIYYSQIVNDFQKGDIAEGYSVSREKKESFPLTVTSAQKNPTAFYLCASSLLTGRINEKLFFGSGTQLSVL.